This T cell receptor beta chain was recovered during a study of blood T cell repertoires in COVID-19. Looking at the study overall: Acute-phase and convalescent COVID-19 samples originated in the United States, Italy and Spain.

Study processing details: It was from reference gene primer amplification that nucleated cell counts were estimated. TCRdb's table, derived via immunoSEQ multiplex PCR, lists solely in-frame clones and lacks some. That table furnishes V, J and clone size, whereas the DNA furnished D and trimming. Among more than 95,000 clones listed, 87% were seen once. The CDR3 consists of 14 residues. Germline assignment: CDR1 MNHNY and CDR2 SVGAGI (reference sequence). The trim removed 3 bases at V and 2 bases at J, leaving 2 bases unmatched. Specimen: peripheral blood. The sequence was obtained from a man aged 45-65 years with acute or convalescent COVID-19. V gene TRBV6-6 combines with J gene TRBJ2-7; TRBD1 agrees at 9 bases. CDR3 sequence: CASSYGTGTYEQYF. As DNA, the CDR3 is TGTGCCAGCAGTTATGGGACAGGGACCTACGAGCAGTACTTC.